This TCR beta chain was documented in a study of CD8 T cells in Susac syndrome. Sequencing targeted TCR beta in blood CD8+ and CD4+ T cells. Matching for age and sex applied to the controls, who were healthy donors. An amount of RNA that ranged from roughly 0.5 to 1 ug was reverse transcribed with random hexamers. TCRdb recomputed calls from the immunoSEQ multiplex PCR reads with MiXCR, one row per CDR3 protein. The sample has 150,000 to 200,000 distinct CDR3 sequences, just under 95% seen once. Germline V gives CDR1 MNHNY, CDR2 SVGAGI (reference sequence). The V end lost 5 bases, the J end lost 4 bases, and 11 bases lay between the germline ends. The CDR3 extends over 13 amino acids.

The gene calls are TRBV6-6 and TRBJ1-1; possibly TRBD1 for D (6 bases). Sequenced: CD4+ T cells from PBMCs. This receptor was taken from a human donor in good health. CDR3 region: CASSVQGITEAFF. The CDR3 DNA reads TGTGCCAGCAGTGTGCAGGGGATCACTGAAGCTTTCTTT.